Here is one T cell receptor beta chain with its context. The antigen it binds to is not known. No per-base quality is available; no much larger clone lies one base away. The source of the sample is a study of Ad26.COV2.S vaccination and SARS-CoV-2 variants (dated by TCRdb to the early 2020s). Regarding the complete study: Vaccine-arm donors came from COV1001, a multicentre, randomized, double-blind, placebo-controlled phase I-IIa trial of Ad26.COV2.S in healthy adults. Ad26.COV2.S was given intramuscularly at 5x10^10 or 1x10^11 viral particles, as a single shot or as two shots 56 days apart. TCRbeta repertoire sequencing was used to assess the specificity and breadth of SARS-CoV-2-reactive T cell receptors after Ad26.COV2.S vaccination. The TCR-sequenced set comprised about 32 samples: around 20 Ad26.COV2.S vaccine recipients, 5 placebo recipients and 8 SARS-CoV-2 convalescent individuals. Participants in the trial were split at random into five groups of five each, receiving low-dose or high-dose Ad26.COV2.S once or twice, or else placebo on both occasions. Throughout the experiments and outcome assessment, investigators stayed blinded to trial group allocation.

The immunoSEQ Assay was used to sequence TCRbeta CDR3 regions. After extraction, genomic DNA underwent amplification by bias-controlled multiplex PCR, followed by high-throughput sequencing. Turning to the authors' computational methods: To quantify the absolute abundance of each unique TCRbeta CDR3 region, sequences were collapsed and filtered. Usable DNA was measured by amplifying reference genes present in all nucleated cells, and TCRbeta template counts were normalized to that usable DNA to estimate T cell fraction. Repertoire TCRs were annotated as SARS-CoV-2-specific when V gene, CDR3 amino acid sequence and J gene were exactly matched to a known reactive TCR set. The reference SARS-CoV-2 TCR set came from MIRA and was filtered for enrichment in COVID-19-positive ImmuneCODE repertoires, removing public or cross-reactive TCRs. Using the MIRA antigens, annotated TCRs were further analysed by specific ORF or by position within an ORF. Depth was the summed frequency of annotated unique rearrangements, while breadth was defined as annotated unique rearrangements over total unique productive rearrangements. TCR breadth was compared between groups using two-sided Wilcoxon rank-sum tests. What TCRdb holds here is the immuneACCESS table cut down to in-frame rearrangements. Part of the clones is not present; checked against another copy, under half of the missing clones reflect an unresolved V gene, and the others are unexplained. The V and J calls and clone size come from that table; D and trimming were worked out from the DNA. This sample holds 350,000 to 400,000 clones; less than 90% were observed only once. The ten top clones hold under 3.5% of the sample.

Cut back by 0 bases and 5 bases, the V and J ends lie 6 bases apart. Sequences SGHRS (CDR1) and YFSETQ (CDR2) are obtained from the germline V gene. The CDR3 has 13 amino acids, counting the end cysteine and phenylalanine. CDR3 DNA is the only sequence kept; it has 39 bases, read in frame from the first base. Summary of the overall study and its limitations: Higher spike-specific TCR breadth was observed in Ad26.COV2.S recipients than in placebo recipients (P = 0.0014). The study was not powered for comparison of responses between vaccine doses or regimens. Non-spike TCR breadth was comparable between vaccine and placebo recipients, consistent with the vaccine containing only spike. After vaccination, substantial breadth of spike-specific CD8+ and CD4+ T cell responses was reported. It was noted by the authors that total T cell responses may have been underestimated by the TCR breadth and depth analyses.

Sample treatment or condition, as interpreted from the label and publication: around 19 received Ad26.COV2.S at low or high dose, single or two shots; about 5 received placebo; per-sample allocation not given. For vaccine and placebo recipients, the sequenced repertoires came from samples collected on day 63 after the first injection. Cohort 1b enrolled about 25 adults aged 18-55 years at a single site in Boston, USA, between 29 July and 7 August 2020. Ad26.COV2.S was a replication-incompetent adenovirus type 26 vector expressing a prefusion-stabilized SARS-CoV-2 spike protein from the original Wuhan strain.

The chain links TRBV5-1 with TRBJ1-3, with the D gene uncertain. The starting material was peripheral blood, obtained in a trial of Ad26.COV2.S vaccine versus placebo. The receptor was isolated from a person between 18 and 65 years old who received the Ad26.COV2.S COVID-19 vaccine or a placebo. The CDR3 has the sequence CASSLGWRNTIYF. The DNA sequence is as follows: TGCGCCAGCAGCTTGGGATGGAGAAACACCATATATTTT.